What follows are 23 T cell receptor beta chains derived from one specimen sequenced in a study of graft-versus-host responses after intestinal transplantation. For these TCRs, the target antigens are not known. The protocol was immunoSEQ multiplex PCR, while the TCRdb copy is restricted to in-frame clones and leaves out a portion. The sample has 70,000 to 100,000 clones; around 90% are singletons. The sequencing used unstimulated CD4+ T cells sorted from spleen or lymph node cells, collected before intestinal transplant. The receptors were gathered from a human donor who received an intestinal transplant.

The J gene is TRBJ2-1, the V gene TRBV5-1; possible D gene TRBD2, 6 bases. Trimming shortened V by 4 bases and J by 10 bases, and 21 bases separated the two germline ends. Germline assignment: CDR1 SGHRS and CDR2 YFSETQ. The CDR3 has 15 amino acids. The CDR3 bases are TGCGCCAGCAGCCCAGGGAGGCCCCTCCCTAACGAGCAGTTCTTC. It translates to CASSPGRPLPNEQFF.

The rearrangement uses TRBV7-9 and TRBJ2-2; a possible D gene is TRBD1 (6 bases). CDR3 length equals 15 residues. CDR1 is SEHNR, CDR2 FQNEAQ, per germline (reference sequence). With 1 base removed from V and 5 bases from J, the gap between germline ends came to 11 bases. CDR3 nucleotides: TGTGCCAGCAGCTTAGGAGGGGGAAATACCGGGGAGCTGTTTTTT. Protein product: CASSLGGGNTGELFF.

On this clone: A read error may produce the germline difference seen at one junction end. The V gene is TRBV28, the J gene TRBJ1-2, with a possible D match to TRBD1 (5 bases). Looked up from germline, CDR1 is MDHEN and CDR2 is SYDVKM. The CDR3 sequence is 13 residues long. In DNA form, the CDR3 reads TGTGCCAGCAGTTTAACAGGATATTATGGCCACACCTTC. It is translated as CASSLTGYYGHTF.

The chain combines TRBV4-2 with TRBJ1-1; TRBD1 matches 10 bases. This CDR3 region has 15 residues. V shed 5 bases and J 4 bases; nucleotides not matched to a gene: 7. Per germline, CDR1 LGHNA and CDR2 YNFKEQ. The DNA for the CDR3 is TGTGCCAGCAGCAACCGGGACAGGGGTGCCACTGAAGCTTTCTTT. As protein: CASSNRDRGATEAFF.

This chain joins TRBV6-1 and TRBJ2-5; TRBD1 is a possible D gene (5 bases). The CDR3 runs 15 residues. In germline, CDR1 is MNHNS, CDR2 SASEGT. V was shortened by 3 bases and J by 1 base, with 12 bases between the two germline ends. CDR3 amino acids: CASSDIWQGQETQYF. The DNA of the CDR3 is TGTGCCAGCAGTGATATCTGGCAGGGCCAAGAGACCCAGTACTTC.

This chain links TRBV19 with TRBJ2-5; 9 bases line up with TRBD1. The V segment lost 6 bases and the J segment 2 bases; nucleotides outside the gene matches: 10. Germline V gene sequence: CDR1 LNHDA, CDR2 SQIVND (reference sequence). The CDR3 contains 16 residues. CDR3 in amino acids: CASRDLRGQGQETQYF. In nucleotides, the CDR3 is TGTGCCAGTAGGGACCTTAGGGGACAGGGACAAGAGACCCAGTACTTC.

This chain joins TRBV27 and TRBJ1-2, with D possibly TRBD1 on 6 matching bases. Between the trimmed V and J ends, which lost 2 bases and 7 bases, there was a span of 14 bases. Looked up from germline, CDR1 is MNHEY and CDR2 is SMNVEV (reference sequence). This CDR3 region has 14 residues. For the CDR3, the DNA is TGTGCCAGCAGTTTAAACCAGGGGTTGAGTGGCTACACCTTC. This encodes CASSLNQGLSGYTF.

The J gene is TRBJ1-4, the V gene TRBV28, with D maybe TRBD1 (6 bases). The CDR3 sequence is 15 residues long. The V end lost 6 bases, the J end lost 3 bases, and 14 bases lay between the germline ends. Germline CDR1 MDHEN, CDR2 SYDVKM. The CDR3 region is CASRQDRLPNEKLFF. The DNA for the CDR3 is TGTGCCAGCAGACAGGACAGACTCCCTAATGAAAAACTGTTTTTT.

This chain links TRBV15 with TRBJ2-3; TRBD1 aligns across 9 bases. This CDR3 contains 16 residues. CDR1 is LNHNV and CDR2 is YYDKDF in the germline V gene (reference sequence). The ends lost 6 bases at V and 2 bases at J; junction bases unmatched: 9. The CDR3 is CATRSGQGILTDTQYF. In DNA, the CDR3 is TGTGCCACCAGGAGCGGACAGGGGATACTCACAGATACGCAGTATTTT.

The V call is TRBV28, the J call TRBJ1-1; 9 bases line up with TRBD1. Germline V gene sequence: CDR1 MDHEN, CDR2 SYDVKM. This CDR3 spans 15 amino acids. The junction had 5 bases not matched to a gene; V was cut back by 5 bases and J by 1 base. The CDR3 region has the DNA TGTGCCAGCAGTCCGTGGGACAGGGAGAACACTGAAGCTTTCTTT. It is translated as CASSPWDRENTEAFF.

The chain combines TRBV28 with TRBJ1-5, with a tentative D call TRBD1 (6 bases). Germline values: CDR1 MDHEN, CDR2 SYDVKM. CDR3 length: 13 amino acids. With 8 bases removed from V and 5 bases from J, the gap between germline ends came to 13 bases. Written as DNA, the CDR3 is TGTGCCAGCGTACAGGGACCCTATCAGCCCCAGCATTTT. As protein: CASVQGPYQPQHF.

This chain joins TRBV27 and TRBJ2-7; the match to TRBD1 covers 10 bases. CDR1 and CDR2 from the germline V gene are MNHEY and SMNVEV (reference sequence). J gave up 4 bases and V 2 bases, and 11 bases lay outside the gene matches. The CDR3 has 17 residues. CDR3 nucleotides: TGTGCCAGCAGTTTACACCTACCCGGACAGGGGGGGTACGAGCAGTACTTC. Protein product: CASSLHLPGQGGYEQYF.

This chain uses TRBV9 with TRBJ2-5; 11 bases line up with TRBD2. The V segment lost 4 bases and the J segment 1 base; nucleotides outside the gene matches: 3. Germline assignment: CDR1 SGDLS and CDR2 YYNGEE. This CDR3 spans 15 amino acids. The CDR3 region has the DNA TGTGCCAGCAGCCTGGGACTAGCGGTCCAAGAGACCCAGTACTTC. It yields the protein CASSLGLAVQETQYF.

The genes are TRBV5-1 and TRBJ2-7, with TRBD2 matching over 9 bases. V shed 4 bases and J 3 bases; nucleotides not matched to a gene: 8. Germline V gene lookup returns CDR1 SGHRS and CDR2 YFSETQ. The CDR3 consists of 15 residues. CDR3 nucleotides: TGCGCCAGCAGCGCGGAACTAGCGGGCCACTACGAGCAGTACTTC. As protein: CASSAELAGHYEQYF.

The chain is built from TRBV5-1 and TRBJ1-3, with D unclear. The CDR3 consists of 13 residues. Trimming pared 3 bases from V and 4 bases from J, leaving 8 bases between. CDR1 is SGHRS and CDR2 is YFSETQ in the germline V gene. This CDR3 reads CASSSDSGNTIYF. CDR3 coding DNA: TGCGCCAGCAGCTCGGACTCGGGAAACACCATATATTTT.

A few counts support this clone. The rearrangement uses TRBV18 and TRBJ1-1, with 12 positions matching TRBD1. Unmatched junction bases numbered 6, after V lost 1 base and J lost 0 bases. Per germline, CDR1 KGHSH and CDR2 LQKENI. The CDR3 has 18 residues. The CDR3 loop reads CASSPLSGQGAMNTEAFF. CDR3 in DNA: TGTGCCAGCTCACCACTGTCGGGACAGGGGGCCATGAACACTGAAGCTTTCTTT.

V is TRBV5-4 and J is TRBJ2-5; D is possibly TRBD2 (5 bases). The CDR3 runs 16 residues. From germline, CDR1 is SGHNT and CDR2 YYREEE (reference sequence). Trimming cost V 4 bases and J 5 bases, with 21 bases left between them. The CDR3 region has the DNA TGTGCCAGCAGCCCCACCGGACGGGAAGAAGTGGAGACCCAGTACTTC. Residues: CASSPTGREEVETQYF. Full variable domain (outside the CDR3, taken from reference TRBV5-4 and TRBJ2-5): ETGVTQSPTHLIKTRGQQVTLRCSSQSGHNTVSWYQQALGQGPQFIFQYYREEENGRGNFPPRFSGLQFPNYSSELNVNALELDDSALYLCASSPTGREEVETQYFGPGTRLLVL.

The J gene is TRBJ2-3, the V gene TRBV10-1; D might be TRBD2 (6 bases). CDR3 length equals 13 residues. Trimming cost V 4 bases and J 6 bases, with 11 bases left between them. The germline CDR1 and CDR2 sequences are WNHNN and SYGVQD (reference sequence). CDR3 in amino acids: CASSAGVRDTQYF. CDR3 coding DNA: TGCGCCAGCAGTGCGGGAGTAAGGGATACGCAGTATTTT.

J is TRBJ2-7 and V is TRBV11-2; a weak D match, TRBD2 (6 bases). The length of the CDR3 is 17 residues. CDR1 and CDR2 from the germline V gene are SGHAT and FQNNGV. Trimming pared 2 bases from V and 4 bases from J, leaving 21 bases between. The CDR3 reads CASSLIAVREQKYEQYF. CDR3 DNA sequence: TGTGCCAGCAGCTTAATCGCGGTCCGGGAGCAGAAGTACGAGCAGTACTTC.

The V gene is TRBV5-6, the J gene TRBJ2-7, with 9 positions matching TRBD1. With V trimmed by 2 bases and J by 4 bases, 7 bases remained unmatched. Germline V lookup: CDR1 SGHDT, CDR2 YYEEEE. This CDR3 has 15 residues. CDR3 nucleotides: TGTGCCAGCAGCTTCCGACAGGGGGTATCATACGAGCAGTACTTC. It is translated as CASSFRQGVSYEQYF.

The CDR3 region has the DNA TGTGCCAGCAGTCGCACCAACTCGGGTGGCTACACCTTC. It encodes CASSRTNSGGYTF. The chain recombines TRBV25-1 with TRBJ1-2, with D unclear. V lost 5 bases and J 7 bases, leaving 14 bases between the germline ends. The germline CDR1 and CDR2 sequences are MGHDK and SYGVNS. This CDR3 is built from 13 residues.

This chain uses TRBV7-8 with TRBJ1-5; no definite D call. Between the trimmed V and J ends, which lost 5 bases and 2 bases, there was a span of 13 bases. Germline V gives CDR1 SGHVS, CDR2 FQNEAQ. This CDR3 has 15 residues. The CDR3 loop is CASSLTASGNQPQHF. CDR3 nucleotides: TGTGCCAGCAGCCTCACAGCATCGGGCAATCAGCCCCAGCATTTT.

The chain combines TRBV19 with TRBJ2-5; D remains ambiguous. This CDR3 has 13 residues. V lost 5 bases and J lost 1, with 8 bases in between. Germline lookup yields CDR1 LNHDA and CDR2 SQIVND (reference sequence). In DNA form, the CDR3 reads TGTGCCAGTAGTGACACATTCCAAGAGACCCAGTACTTC. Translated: CASSDTFQETQYF.